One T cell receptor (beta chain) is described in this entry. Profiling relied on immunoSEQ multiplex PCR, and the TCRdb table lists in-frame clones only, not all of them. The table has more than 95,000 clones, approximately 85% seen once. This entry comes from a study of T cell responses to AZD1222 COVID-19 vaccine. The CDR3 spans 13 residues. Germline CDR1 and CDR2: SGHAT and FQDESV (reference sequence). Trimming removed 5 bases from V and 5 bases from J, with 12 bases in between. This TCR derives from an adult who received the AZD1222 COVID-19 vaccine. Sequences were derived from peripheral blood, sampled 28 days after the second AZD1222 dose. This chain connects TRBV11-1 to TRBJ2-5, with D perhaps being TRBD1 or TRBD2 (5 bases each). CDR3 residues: CASSQGTVETQYF. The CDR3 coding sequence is TGTGCCAGCAGCCAAGGGACGGTGGAGACCCAGTACTTC.